This T cell receptor beta chain came from a study of lymphopenia after photon versus proton radiotherapy. Whole-study results and caveats: Larger post-nadir TCR diversity loss correlated inversely with survival in deceased patients. Survival link was tested only in deceased patients; proton benefit remains a possibility. Photon-treated patients lost naive T cells and TCR diversity; proton-treated stayed stable.

With 4 bases clipped from V and 2 bases from J, the junction kept 7 bases outside the gene matches. Per the germline V gene, CDR1 is SGHNT and CDR2 is YYREEE (reference sequence). CDR3 length: 15 residues. Details on this clone: The antigen is not known.

Assay: immunoSEQ multiplex PCR; the TCRdb copy retains only in-frame clones and omits some. The sample records roughly 65,000 clones, roughly 88% being singletons. This receptor was identified in a woman aged 70-85 years with pancreatic cancer. This chain uses TRBV5-4 with TRBJ2-7; TRBD1 agrees at 9 bases. This sample comprised peripheral blood, obtained from a patient treated with photon-based radiotherapy. CDR3 coding DNA: TGTGCCAGCAGCAACTTCGGGACAGGGACCTACGAGCAGTACTTC. Translated: CASSNFGTGTYEQYF.